The 16 T cell receptor beta chains presented below share a single source sample, sequenced in a study of T cell repertoires in cytomegalovirus infection. One entry per CDR3 protein, called by TCRdb with MiXCR from the reads. Of tens of thousands of distinct CDR3 sequences in the sample, just under 4% were seen once. Sequenced: PBMCs. The origin of the receptors is a human donor in good health (CMV status not recorded). Some clones in this sample may be carry-over from other donors' samples.

The chain combines TRBV11-2 with TRBJ2-2; 9 nucleotides line up with TRBD2. V was pared by 5 bases and J by 7 bases, with 8 bases of the junction left unmatched. The CDR3 extends over 15 amino acids. Germline V lookup: CDR1 SGHAT, CDR2 FQNNGV. The CDR3 reads CASSLIAGVVGELFF. The CDR3 coding sequence is TGTGCCAGCAGCCTAATAGCGGGAGTTGTCGGGGAGCTGTTTTTT.

For this clonotype: Since a much larger clone is just one base distant, this may be a read error. The chain joins TRBV28 to TRBJ2-7; D is undetermined. The CDR3 has 10 residues. Germline assignment: CDR1 MDHEN and CDR2 SYDVKM. CDR3 loop: CASGPPFTIF. The DNA for the CDR3 is TGTGCCAGCGGTCCCCCGTTCACTATTTTC.

This clonotype was observed at least ten times. This chain joins TRBV20-1 and TRBJ2-7; D is possibly TRBD2 (7 bases). Trimming took 0 bases from V and 3 from J, leaving 12 bases between them. Germline CDR1 and CDR2: DFQATT and SNEGSKA (reference sequence). The CDR3 has 14 residues. The CDR3, as DNA: TGCAGTGCTAGAGAGGCGGGGGCGGTCTACGAGCAGTACTTC. This translates into CSAREAGAVYEQYF.

This clonotype was seen many times. The chain couples TRBV9 to TRBJ1-3; 8 nucleotides line up with TRBD1. After removal of 2 bases from V and 5 bases from J, the junction contained 12 bases not matched to a gene. The CDR3 runs to 17 residues. Germline lookup yields CDR1 SGDLS and CDR2 YYNGEE. The CDR3 reads CASSVNRPGQGRNTIYF. The CDR3 DNA follows: TGTGCCAGCAGCGTCAACCGACCCGGACAGGGAAGAAACACCATATATTTT. Together with reference TRBV9 and TRBJ1-3, the CDR3 gives the full variable domain: DSGVTQTPKHLITATGQRVTLRCSPRSGDLSVYWYQQSLDQGLQFLIQYYNGEERAKGNILERFSAQQFPDLHSELNLSSLELGDSALYFCASSVNRPGQGRNTIYFGEGSWLTVV.

This clonotype was seen ten or more times. The J gene is TRBJ2-2, the V gene TRBV12-3 or TRBV12-4; 9 nucleotides match TRBD1. The CDR3 has 16 amino acids. The V and J ends lost 4 bases and 4 bases, in that order; junction bases with no gene match: 7. CDR3 amino acids: CASSWRTGASTGELFF. CDR3 coding DNA: TGTGCCAGCAGTTGGCGGACAGGGGCTAGCACCGGGGAGCTGTTTTTT.

This clonotype was counted many times. V usage is TRBV4-1 and J usage is TRBJ1-2; D gene ambiguous. This CDR3 spans 15 amino acids. Germline V gene sequence: CDR1 MGHRA, CDR2 YSYEKL. With 1 base removed from V and 2 bases from J, the gap between germline ends came to 11 bases. The CDR3: CASSQGYLQNYGYTF. The CDR3 coding sequence is TGCGCCAGCAGCCAAGGCTACCTGCAAAACTATGGCTACACCTTC.

This clonotype occurred many times. The genes are TRBV6-8 and TRBJ2-3; D is uncertain. Looked up from germline, CDR1 is MNHGY and CDR2 is SAAAGT. V was shortened by 8 bases and J by 4 bases, with 10 bases between the two germline ends. This CDR3 has 12 residues. The CDR3 bases are TGTGCCAGCTCCTCCTCCGCAGATACGCAGTATTTT. Protein product: CASSSSADTQYF.

This clonotype was observed many times. V usage is TRBV14 and J usage is TRBJ2-7; a weak D match, TRBD1 (6 bases). The V gene lost 3 bases and the J gene lost 3 bases, with 9 bases spanning the gap. Germline values: CDR1 SGHDN, CDR2 FVKESK. The CDR3 sequence is 13 residues long. The CDR3 protein is CASSQRQDYEQYF. Here the CDR3 DNA reads TGTGCCAGCAGCCAGAGACAGGACTACGAGCAGTACTTC.

Ten or more counts support this clonotype. The V and J genes are TRBV7-9 and TRBJ1-1, with 10 nucleotides matching TRBD1. Per germline, CDR1 SEHNR and CDR2 FQNEAQ (reference sequence). The CDR3 covers 19 residues. V gave up 4 bases and J gave up 2 bases; unmatched junction bases: 16. DNA for the CDR3: TGTGCCAGCAGCTCCCGGGGGGGGGACAGGGGCCGTTTAAACACTGAAGCTTTCTTT. Protein: CASSSRGGDRGRLNTEAFF.

This clonotype was observed many times. This rearrangement joins TRBV7-2 to TRBJ2-7, with D perhaps assigned TRBD1 or TRBD2 (6 bases each). The CDR3 totals 15 residues. Trimming removed 1 base from V and 5 bases from J, with 15 bases in between. Germline V gene sequence: CDR1 SGHTA, CDR2 FQGNSA. CDR3 bases: TGTGCCAGCAGCTTAGATGGGGGGCGCTCGGACGAGCAGTACTTC. Translation: CASSLDGGRSDEQYF.

This clonotype has ten or more counts. This chain links TRBV7-9 with TRBJ2-7; a weak D match, TRBD2 (9 bases). The germline V gene has CDR1 SEHNR and CDR2 FQNEAQ (reference sequence). The V and J ends lost 2 bases and 4 bases respectively, with 33 bases between them. The CDR3 consists of 21 residues. Written as DNA, the CDR3 is TGTGCCAGCAGCTTAATTATCCTGTGGACAGGGTGGTTAGCGGGAGTGTACGAGCAGTACTTC. Translating gives CASSLIILWTGWLAGVYEQYF.

This clonotype was recorded at least ten times. The chain joins TRBV10-2 to TRBJ2-7, with 9 bases that match TRBD2. This CDR3 contains 13 residues. J was trimmed by 1 base and V by 8 bases; bases with no gene match: 3. CDR1 is WSHSY, CDR2 SAAADI, per germline. The CDR3 bases are TGCGCCAGCCAAGGACTAGCGTCCTACGAGCAGTACTTC. Amino acid sequence: CASQGLASYEQYF.

This clonotype appeared once. The rearrangement links TRBV7-6 to TRBJ2-6; 8 nucleotides align to TRBD1. This CDR3 is 17 amino acids long. Per germline, CDR1 SGHVS and CDR2 FNYEAQ. V lost 5 bases, J lost 0 bases, and 6 bases stayed unmatched. The CDR3 loop is CASSPGQGNSGANVLTF. CDR3 nucleotide sequence: TGTGCCAGCAGCCCCGGACAGGGAAACTCTGGGGCCAACGTCCTGACTTTC.

This clonotype came up many times. The chain combines TRBV11-2 with TRBJ2-2; 7 nucleotides agree with TRBD1. The germline CDR1 and CDR2 sequences are SGHAT and FQNNGV. The V segment lost 5 bases and the J segment 0 bases; nucleotides outside the gene matches: 3. The CDR3 extends over 15 amino acids. CDR3 amino acids: CASSRQGPNTGELFF. The CDR3 bases are TGTGCCAGCAGCCGACAGGGCCCGAACACCGGGGAGCTGTTTTTT.

This clonotype appeared many times. J is TRBJ2-5 and V is TRBV7-8; 10 bases align to TRBD1. The junction had 4 bases not matched to a gene; V was cut back by 3 bases and J by 6 bases. This CDR3 has 14 residues. Germline V CDR1 and CDR2: SGHVS, FQNEAQ. The CDR3 loop reads CASSFRTGGQTQYF. Here the CDR3 DNA reads TGTGCCAGCAGCTTCCGGACAGGGGGTCAGACCCAGTACTTC.

This clonotype appeared many times. The chain links TRBV12-3 or TRBV12-4 to TRBJ2-3; tentative D call: TRBD2 (7 bases). V was shortened by 5 bases and J by 8 bases, with 14 bases between the two germline ends. The CDR3 sequence is 13 residues long. In nucleotides, the CDR3 is TGTGCCAGCAGTATCGGGGGGCCAGCTACGCAGTATTTT. It yields the protein CASSIGGPATQYF.